The clone carrying this T cell receptor beta chain showed up many times. The data belong to a study of T cells in Graves' hyperthyroidism and ophthalmopathy. Researchers took RNA transcripts and amplified the TCR beta CDR3 regions from them. RT-PCR in the first round (using the HTBI primer set) targeted the TCR CDR3. TCRdb independently ran MiXCR on the multiplex PCR reads; one entry per CDR3 protein. The table has hundreds of thousands of distinct CDR3 sequences, approximately 23% seen once. Trimming removed 4 bases from V and 5 bases from J; junction bases left unmatched: 9. The CDR3 runs to 16 residues. From germline, CDR1 is LGHDT and CDR2 YNNKEL (reference sequence).

The V and J genes are TRBV3-1 and TRBJ2-3; 10 bases match TRBD1. The receptor's source is a man aged 25-40 years with Graves' ophthalmopathy. Sequencing was carried out using blood. The CDR3 region is CASSRRQGARGDTQYF. The CDR3 bases are TGTGCCAGCAGCCGCCGACAGGGGGCTCGAGGAGATACGCAGTATTTT.